This T cell receptor (beta chain) was sequenced in a study of blood T cell repertoires in COVID-19. Study overall: Researchers got acute and convalescent COVID-19 samples from the United States, Italy and Spain.

Profiling relied on immunoSEQ multiplex PCR, and the TCRdb table lists in-frame clones only, not all of them. The sample includes about 67,000 clones, approximately 79% seen only once; the top ten take approximately 6%. The clonotype was recovered from a woman aged 55 to 70 with acute or convalescent COVID-19. Source material: peripheral blood.

The CDR3 nucleotides are TGTGCCAGCAGCTCACAAGGACTAGCGGGGGGCGGAACCGGGGAGCTGTTTTTT. This sequence encodes CASSSQGLAGGGTGELFF. The chain couples TRBV9 to TRBJ2-2; TRBD2 aligns across 14 bases. V lost 4 bases and J lost 5; bases outside the gene matches: 10. Germline assignment: CDR1 SGDLS and CDR2 YYNGEE. The CDR3 sequence is 18 residues long.